This T cell receptor (beta chain) emerged from a study of blood T cell repertoires in COVID-19. In the source study's methods: Amplification with reference gene primers provided the estimates of nucleated cell counts. The method was immunoSEQ multiplex PCR; TCRdb's version includes in-frame clones alone and lacks a portion of them. V, J and clone size are those of that table, while D and trimming were read from the DNA. The table includes a few hundred thousand clones, roughly 86% detected once. Clinical history as reported by participants underpinned cohort assignment. The CDR3 totals 17 residues. Unmatched junction bases numbered 10, after V lost 1 base and J lost 5 bases. Per germline, CDR1 MGHDK and CDR2 SYGVNS.

This receptor was taken from a woman aged 45-59 years who had been exposed to COVID-19. Material: PBMCs or T cells enriched from blood (not recorded which). V usage is TRBV25-1 and J usage is TRBJ2-2; 7 bases fit TRBD2. CDR3 protein: CASSESGGGKGTGELFF. The DNA of the CDR3 is TGTGCCAGCAGTGAATCGGGAGGCGGAAAAGGAACCGGGGAGCTGTTTTTT.